This TCR beta chain was recorded in a study of post-analysis software for immune sequencing data. Overall study: Both relapsing-remitting and secondary progressive multiple sclerosis featured among the disease courses, as did progressive-relapsing multiple sclerosis.

Every TCR beta cDNA library bore unique molecular identifiers. TCRdb ran MiXCR on the PCR reads and lists one entry per CDR3 protein. The table lists some 450,000 distinct CDR3 sequences, approximately 45% of them singletons. This clonotype has just a few counts. The antigen is not known. Study-level findings and limits: Five or six TRBV segments, TRBV5-6, TRBV5-1 and TRBV20-1 among them, were found more frequent in patients than controls.

The CDR3 extends over 15 amino acids. Germline lookup yields CDR1 SGDLS and CDR2 YYNGEE. The trim removed 5 bases at V and 3 bases at J, leaving 9 bases unmatched. Source material: blood. The TCR comes from a girl between 10 and 17 years old with multiple sclerosis. The chain recombines TRBV9 with TRBJ2-7; TRBD2 aligns across 9 bases. Written as DNA, the CDR3 is TGTGCCAGCAGGGTGGCTGGTAGCGGGAGCTACGAGCAGTACTTC. Translated: CASRVAGSGSYEQYF.